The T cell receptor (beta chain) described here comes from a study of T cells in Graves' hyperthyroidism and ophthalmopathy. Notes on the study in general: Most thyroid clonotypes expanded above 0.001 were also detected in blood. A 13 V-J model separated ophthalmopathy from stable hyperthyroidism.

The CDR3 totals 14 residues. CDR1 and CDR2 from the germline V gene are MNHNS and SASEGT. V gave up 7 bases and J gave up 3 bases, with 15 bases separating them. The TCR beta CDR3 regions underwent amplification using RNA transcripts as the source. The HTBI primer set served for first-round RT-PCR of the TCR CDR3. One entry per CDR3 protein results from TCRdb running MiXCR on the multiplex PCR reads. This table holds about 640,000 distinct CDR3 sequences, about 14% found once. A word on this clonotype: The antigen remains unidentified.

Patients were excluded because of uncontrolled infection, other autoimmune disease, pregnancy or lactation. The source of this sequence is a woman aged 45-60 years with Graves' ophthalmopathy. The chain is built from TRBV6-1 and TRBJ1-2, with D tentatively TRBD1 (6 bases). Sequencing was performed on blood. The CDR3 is CASNGGGVHYGYTF. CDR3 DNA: TGTGCCAGCAATGGTGGGGGCGTACACTATGGCTACACCTTC.